The present T cell receptor beta chain was sequenced within a study of blood T cell repertoires in COVID-19. Study overall: The study drew acute and convalescent COVID-19 samples from the United States, Italy and Spain. PBMCs, B-cell-depleted T cells, or T cells provided the cDNA or gDNA that made up the material.

Original processing methods: Reference gene primer amplification gave nucleated cell count estimates. Repertoires were generated with immunoSEQ multiplex PCR, while TCRdb's copy carries only in-frame clones and drops some. D and trimming were read from the DNA, whereas the V and J calls and clone size are those reported in that table. The sample gives about 130,000 clones, about 89% of which show up once; around 3.6% is in the top ten. Germline CDR1 SNHLY, CDR2 FYNNEI. V was clipped by 2 bases and J by 0 bases; unmatched bases: 9. This CDR3 is built from 17 residues. The sequence was collected from a woman aged 55 to 70 with acute or convalescent COVID-19. The gene calls are TRBV2 and TRBJ1-1; the match to TRBD1 covers 7 bases. Material: peripheral blood. CDR3 residues: CASSEPLIGQVNTEAFF. The CDR3 nucleotides read TGTGCCAGCAGTGAACCCCTGATAGGACAGGTGAACACTGAAGCTTTCTTT.